This passage covers 13 T cell receptor beta chains from one sample sequenced in a study of T cells expressing NK-cell markers. TCRdb reprocessed the 5' RACE reads, with one entry per CDR3 protein and no DNA. Its table records 300,000 or so distinct CDR3 sequences. Sequencing was done on a sample of blood T cells: a sorted CD56 or NKG2C T cell subset, CD4+ or CD8+ T cells, or bulk PBMC T cells (not recorded which). These receptors came from a woman aged 18 to 75 in good health.

The V gene is TRBV7-2, the J gene TRBJ2-7. The CDR3 contains 13 residues. Germline values: CDR1 SGHTA, CDR2 FQGNSA. This chain's CDR3 is CASSLAWTYEQYF.

The CDR3 here is CASSLLGGTGTGELFF. The genes are TRBV5-6 and TRBJ2-2; there is no DNA to check the TCRdb D call of TRBD1. Germline V gene lookup returns CDR1 SGHDT and CDR2 YYEEEE. CDR3 length equals 16 residues.

This CDR3 reads CASSSELAGVSYF. The gene calls are TRBV11-2 and TRBJ2-7; TCRdb calls TRBD2, which cannot be checked without DNA. Germline CDR1 reads SGHAT; CDR2 reads FQNNGV. The length of the CDR3 is 13 residues.

The chain employs TRBV28 and TRBJ2-3; TCRdb calls TRBD2, which cannot be checked without DNA. This CDR3 spans 11 amino acids. Germline V gene data show CDR1 as MDHEN and CDR2 as SYDVKM. CDR3 sequence reads: CASSEGLAGYF.

The J gene is TRBJ2-5, the V gene TRBV6-1; TCRdb designates TRBD2, a call that cannot be tested without DNA. This CDR3 has 16 residues. From germline, CDR1 is MNHNS and CDR2 SASEGT. This CDR3 reads CASSRTRTSGVETQYF.

The chain carries TRBV6-1 and TRBJ2-7; TCRdb gives TRBD1 as the D gene, but with no DNA this cannot be confirmed. The CDR3 length is 14 residues. Per the germline V gene, CDR1 is MNHNS and CDR2 is SASEGT. CDR3 region: CASSPGQGYHEQYF.

The gene calls are TRBV7-2 and TRBJ2-5. The CDR3 spans 14 residues. Germline loops: CDR1 SGHTA, CDR2 FQGNSA. CDR3 sequence: CASSRRGFQETQYF.

This chain uses TRBV12-3 or TRBV12-4 with TRBJ1-1; TCRdb lists TRBD1, though no DNA is available to test this call. The CDR3 is 12 amino acids. CDR3 region: CASSRTTRMAFF.

The gene calls are TRBV12-3 or TRBV12-4 and TRBJ2-7; the D gene TCRdb calls, TRBD2, cannot be checked with no DNA. This CDR3 spans 15 amino acids. The CDR3 spells CASTLGLAGLYEQYF.

The chain employs TRBV20-1 and TRBJ2-2; as DNA is missing, the TRBD2 call by TCRdb cannot be tested. CDR1 and CDR2 from the germline V gene are DFQATT and SNEGSKA (reference sequence). The CDR3 loop spans 15 amino acids. CDR3 sequence: CSARRSAGGPGELFF.

The chain recombines TRBV30 with TRBJ1-5; with no DNA, the TCRdb D assignment of TRBD1 cannot be verified. The CDR3 totals 14 residues. The germline gives CDR1 GTSNPN, CDR2 SVGIG (reference sequence). The CDR3 spells CAWAENRNRQPQHF.

The rearrangement uses TRBV12-3 or TRBV12-4 and TRBJ2-5; TCRdb lists TRBD1, though no DNA is available to test this call. This CDR3 has 12 amino acids. CDR3 in amino acids: CASTTGGETQYF.

The genes are TRBV20-1 and TRBJ2-1; TCRdb's D call of TRBD1 is untestable without DNA. Germline CDR1 DFQATT, CDR2 SNEGSKA (reference sequence). The CDR3 totals 13 residues. This CDR3 reads CSAPSGGRNEQFF.